Listed here is a single TCR beta chain. Which antigen it targets is not known. No per-base quality is available; no much larger clone lies one base away. The immunoSEQ Assay, a bias-controlled multiplex PCR, was used to amplify TCRbeta CDR3 regions from genomic DNA. In the original analysis: The number of nucleated cells in each sample was estimated from the amplification of reference gene primers within the assay. To quantify the absolute abundance of each unique TCRbeta CDR3 rearrangement, sequence reads were collapsed and filtered. For each sample, productive Simpson clonality was calculated by taking the square root of Simpson's diversity index across productive rearrangements. Here the immuneACCESS table is served through TCRdb, limited to in-frame sequences with V and J called. Missing clones are a known gap in these copies; in checked studies unresolved V genes cover under half, and the rest lacks a known reason. Clone size and V and J calls were adopted from that table, with D and trimming inferred from the DNA. For this sample the table gives 200,000 to 300,000 clones, of which approximately 88% were detected only once. The top ten hold about 2.5% of the sample.

Participants in the prospective study were aged about 18 to 89 years, lived in 20 to 25 United States geographic areas, and enrolled through a virtual design. Cohort assignment in the prospective study relied on participant-reported clinical history from a screening survey and a study questionnaire. Each participant in the prospective study had whole blood, serum and a nasopharyngeal or oropharyngeal swab collected by mobile phlebotomists. Participants in the prospective study had the option to provide additional blood draws and questionnaires over an approximately 2-month period. Before DNA extraction, blood samples from the prospective study were shipped at room temperature or frozen. Measured from the cysteine to the phenylalanine, the CDR3 is 15 residues long. The kept DNA is CDR3 alone, 45 bases in frame from the first base. From V the trimming removes 4 bases and from J it removes 6 bases, while the gene matches leave 9 bases of the junction unaccounted for. CDR1 and CDR2 are drawn from the germline V gene: MNHEY, SVGAGI.

The sample is drawn from a study of blood T cell repertoires in COVID-19 (dated by TCRdb to the early 2020s). In the study overall: Samples from collaborators originated in the United States, Italy and Spain and spanned both the acute and convalescent phases of COVID-19. The prospective study material was composed of cDNA or gDNA derived from T cells, B-cell-depleted T cells, or PBMCs. The samples were drawn from the first 160 participants of the ongoing ImmuneRACE study and from 1,254 subjects provided by 6 global collaborators. A freely available public database, intended as a resource for researchers studying the immune response to SARS-CoV-2, is where the repertoires were released. The dataset comprised deeply sampled blood TCRbeta repertoires from subjects exposed to, actively infected with, or recovered from COVID-19. The sample metadata nearly always contained a de-identified subject ID, COVID-19 status, age in years and sex. Where HLA class I and class II types were available, the types were taken from metadata supplied by the sample provider, not from assay-based typing.

The paper as a whole reports these results and caveats: How much clinical and demographic metadata was included differed by source and by participant, and the metadata was provided uncurated.

Recombination joined TRBV6-5 with TRBJ2-7; 10 bases in the middle match TRBD2. The sample consisted of PBMCs or T cells enriched from blood (not recorded which). The sequence was obtained from a woman aged 40 to 50 with acute COVID-19. The CDR3 here reads CASSSKAGGQGEQYF. The DNA sequence is given as TGTGCCAGCAGTTCTAAAGCGGGGGGGCAGGGCGAGCAGTACTTC.